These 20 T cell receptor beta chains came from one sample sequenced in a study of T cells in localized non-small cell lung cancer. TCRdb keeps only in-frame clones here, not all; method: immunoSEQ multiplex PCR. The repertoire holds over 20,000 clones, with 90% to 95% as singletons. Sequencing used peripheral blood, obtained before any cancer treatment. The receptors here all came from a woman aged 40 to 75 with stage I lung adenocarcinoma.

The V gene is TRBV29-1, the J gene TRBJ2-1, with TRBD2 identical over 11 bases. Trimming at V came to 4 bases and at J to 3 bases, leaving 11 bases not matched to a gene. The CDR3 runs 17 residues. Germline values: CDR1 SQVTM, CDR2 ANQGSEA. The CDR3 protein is CSVGRKTGTSGYNEQFF. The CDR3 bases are TGCAGCGTTGGACGGAAAACCGGGACTAGCGGCTACAATGAGCAGTTCTTC.

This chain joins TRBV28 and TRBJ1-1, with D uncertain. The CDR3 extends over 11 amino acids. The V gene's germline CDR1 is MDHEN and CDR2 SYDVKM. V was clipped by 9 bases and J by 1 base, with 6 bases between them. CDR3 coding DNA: TGTGCCAGTCAGGAGAACACTGAAGCTTTCTTT. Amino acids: CASQENTEAFF.

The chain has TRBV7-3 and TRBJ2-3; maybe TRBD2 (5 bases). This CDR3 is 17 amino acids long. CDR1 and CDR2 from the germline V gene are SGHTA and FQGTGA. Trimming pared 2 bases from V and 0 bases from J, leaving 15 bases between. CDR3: CASSLRAGYISTDTQYF. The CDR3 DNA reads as TGTGCCAGCAGCTTACGGGCGGGTTACATTAGCACAGATACGCAGTATTTT.

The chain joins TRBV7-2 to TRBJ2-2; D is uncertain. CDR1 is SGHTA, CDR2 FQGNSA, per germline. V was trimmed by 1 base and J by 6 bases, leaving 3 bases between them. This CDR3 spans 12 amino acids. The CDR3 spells CASSLESGELFF. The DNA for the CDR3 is TGTGCCAGCAGCTTAGAGTCCGGGGAGCTGTTTTTT.

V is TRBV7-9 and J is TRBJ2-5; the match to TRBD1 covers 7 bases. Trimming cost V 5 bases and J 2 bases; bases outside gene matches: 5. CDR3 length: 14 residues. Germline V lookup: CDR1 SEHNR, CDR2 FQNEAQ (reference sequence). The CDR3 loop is CASSRTQGQETQYF. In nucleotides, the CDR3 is TGTGCCAGCAGCCGAACACAGGGGCAAGAGACCCAGTACTTC. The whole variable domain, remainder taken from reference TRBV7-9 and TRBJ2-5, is DTGVSQNPRHKITKRGQNVTFRCDPISEHNRLYWYRQTLGQGPEFLTYFQNEAQLEKSRLLSDRFSAERPKGSFSTLEIQRTEQGDSAMYLCASSRTQGQETQYFGPGTRLLVL.

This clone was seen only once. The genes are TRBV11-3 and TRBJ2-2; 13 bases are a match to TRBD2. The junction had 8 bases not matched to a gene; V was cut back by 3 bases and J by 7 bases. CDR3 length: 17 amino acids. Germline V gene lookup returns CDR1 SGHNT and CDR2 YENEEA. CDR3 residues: CASSFRLAGGPGGELFF. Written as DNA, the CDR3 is TGTGCCAGCAGCTTTAGACTAGCGGGAGGACCGGGCGGGGAGCTGTTTTTT.

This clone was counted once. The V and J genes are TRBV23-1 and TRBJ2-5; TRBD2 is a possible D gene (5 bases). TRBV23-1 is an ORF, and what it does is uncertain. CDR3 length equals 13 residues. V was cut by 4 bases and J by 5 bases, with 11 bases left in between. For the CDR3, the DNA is TGCGCCAGCAGTCCCACCTGCGGGGAGACCCAGTACTTC. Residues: CASSPTCGETQYF.

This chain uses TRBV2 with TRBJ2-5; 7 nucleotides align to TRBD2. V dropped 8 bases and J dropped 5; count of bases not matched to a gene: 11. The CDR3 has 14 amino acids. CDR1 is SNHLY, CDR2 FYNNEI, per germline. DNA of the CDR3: TGTGCCAGCGCGGCGGGAGAAGGTTGGGAGACCCAGTACTTC. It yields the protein CASAAGEGWETQYF.

The CDR3 DNA reads TGCGCCAGCAGTGAGACCCGGGCCTACCTTAATGAGCAGTTCTTC. This gives the protein CASSETRAYLNEQFF. The V and J genes are TRBV10-2 and TRBJ2-1; no definite D call. The CDR3 runs 15 residues. Trimming shortened V by 2 bases and J by 7 bases, and 15 bases separated the two germline ends. Germline V CDR1 and CDR2: WSHSY, SAAADI.

CDR3 sequence (DNA): TGTGCCACCAGCAGAGATCGGTATAGCAATCAGCCCCAGCATTTT. It specifies CATSRDRYSNQPQHF. The chain employs TRBV15 and TRBJ1-5, with unresolved D. Germline V lookup: CDR1 LNHNV, CDR2 YYDKDF (reference sequence). Between the trimmed V and J ends, which lost 0 bases and 0 bases, there was a span of 6 bases. CDR3 length equals 15 residues.

The CDR3 nucleotides are TGCGCCAGCAGCTTGGGACAGGGGGTTACAGATACGCAGTATTTT. Its protein is CASSLGQGVTDTQYF. The chain couples TRBV5-1 to TRBJ2-3; 9 bases map to TRBD1. Germline V gene data show CDR1 as SGHRS and CDR2 as YFSETQ. With 0 bases clipped from V and 3 bases from J, the junction kept 2 bases outside the gene matches. The CDR3 has 15 amino acids.

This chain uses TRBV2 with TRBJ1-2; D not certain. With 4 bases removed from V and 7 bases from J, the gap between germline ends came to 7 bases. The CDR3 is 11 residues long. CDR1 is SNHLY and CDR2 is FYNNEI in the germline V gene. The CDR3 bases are TGTGCCAGCAGTGGACTCTCTGGCTACACCTTC. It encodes CASSGLSGYTF.

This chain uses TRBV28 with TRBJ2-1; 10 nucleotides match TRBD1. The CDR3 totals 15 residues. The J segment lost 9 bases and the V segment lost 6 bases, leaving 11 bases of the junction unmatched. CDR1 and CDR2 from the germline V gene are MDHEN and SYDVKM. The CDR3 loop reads CASRSGQGGVAEQFF. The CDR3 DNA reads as TGTGCCAGCAGATCAGGACAGGGGGGTGTCGCTGAGCAGTTCTTC.

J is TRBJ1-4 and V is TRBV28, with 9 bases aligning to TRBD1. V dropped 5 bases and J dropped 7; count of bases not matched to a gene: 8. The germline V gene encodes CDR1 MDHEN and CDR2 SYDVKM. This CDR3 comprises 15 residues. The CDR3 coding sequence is TGTGCCAGCAGTGCCCGAACAGGGGGCGTTGAAAAACTGTTTTTT. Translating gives CASSARTGGVEKLFF.

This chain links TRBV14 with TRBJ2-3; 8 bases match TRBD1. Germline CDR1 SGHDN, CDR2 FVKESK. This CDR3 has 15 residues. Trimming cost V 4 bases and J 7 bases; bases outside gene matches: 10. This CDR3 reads CASSPGQGSVNTQYF. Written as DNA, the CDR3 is TGTGCCAGCAGCCCTGGACAGGGTAGCGTGAATACGCAGTATTTT.

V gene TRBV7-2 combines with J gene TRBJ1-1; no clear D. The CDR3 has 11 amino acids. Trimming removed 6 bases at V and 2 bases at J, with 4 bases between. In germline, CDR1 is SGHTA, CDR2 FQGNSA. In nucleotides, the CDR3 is TGTGCCAGCAGATCAAACACTGAAGCTTTCTTT. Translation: CASRSNTEAFF.

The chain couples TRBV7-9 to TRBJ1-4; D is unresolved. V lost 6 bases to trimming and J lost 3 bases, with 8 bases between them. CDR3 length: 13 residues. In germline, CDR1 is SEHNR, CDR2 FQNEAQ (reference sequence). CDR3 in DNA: TGTGCCAGCAGGAGAACAGCTAATGAAAAACTGTTTTTT. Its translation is CASRRTANEKLFF.

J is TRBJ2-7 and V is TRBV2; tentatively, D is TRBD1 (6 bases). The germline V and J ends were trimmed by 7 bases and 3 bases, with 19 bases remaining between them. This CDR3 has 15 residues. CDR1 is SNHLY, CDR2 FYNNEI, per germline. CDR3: CASTDGGHRDYEQYF. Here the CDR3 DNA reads TGTGCCAGCACCGATGGGGGCCATAGGGACTACGAGCAGTACTTC.

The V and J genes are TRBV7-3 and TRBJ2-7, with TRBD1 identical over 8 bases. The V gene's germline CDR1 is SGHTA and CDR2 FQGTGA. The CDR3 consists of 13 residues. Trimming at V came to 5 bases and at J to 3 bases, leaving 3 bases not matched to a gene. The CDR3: CASSQDRDYEQYF. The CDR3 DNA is TGTGCCAGCAGCCAGGACAGGGACTACGAGCAGTACTTC.

CDR3 region: CASSPVAETYNEQFF. Here the CDR3 DNA reads TGCGCCAGCAGCCCTGTAGCGGAAACCTACAATGAGCAGTTCTTC. V gene TRBV5-1 combines with J gene TRBJ2-1; D perhaps matches TRBD2 (6 bases). V shed 4 bases and J shed 2 bases, with 13 bases lying between them. CDR3 length equals 15 residues. Germline CDR1 and CDR2: SGHRS and YFSETQ.